A single T cell receptor (beta chain) is shown here with its context. As yet, its antigen is unknown. These data are taken from a study of siplizumab effects on memory and regulatory T cells. General observations from the study: A small minority of alloreactive clones were mapped to unstimulated subsets. Mappable alloreactive CD4+ clones averaged around 74% Treg-derived with siplizumab versus roughly 30% in controls. In siplizumab cultures, the suppressive function of proliferating Tregs remained unconfirmed.

Per sample, about 100,000 TCR templates were assayed. Sequencing was performed with immunoSEQ multiplex PCR; in TCRdb, only in-frame clones are kept and a portion is missing. The data hold 94,000 or so clones, with 93% observed a single time. In germline, CDR1 is MNHEY, CDR2 SVGAGI. CDR3 length: 12 residues. V lost 3 bases and J 8 bases, leaving 10 bases between the germline ends. Source material: CD8+ T cells sorted from blood. The genes are TRBV6-5 and TRBJ1-1; no clear D. The clonotype originates from a human donor in good health. Written as DNA, the CDR3 is TGTGCCAGCAGTTATTTGGTTGGGGAAGCTTTCTTT. This sequence encodes CASSYLVGEAFF.